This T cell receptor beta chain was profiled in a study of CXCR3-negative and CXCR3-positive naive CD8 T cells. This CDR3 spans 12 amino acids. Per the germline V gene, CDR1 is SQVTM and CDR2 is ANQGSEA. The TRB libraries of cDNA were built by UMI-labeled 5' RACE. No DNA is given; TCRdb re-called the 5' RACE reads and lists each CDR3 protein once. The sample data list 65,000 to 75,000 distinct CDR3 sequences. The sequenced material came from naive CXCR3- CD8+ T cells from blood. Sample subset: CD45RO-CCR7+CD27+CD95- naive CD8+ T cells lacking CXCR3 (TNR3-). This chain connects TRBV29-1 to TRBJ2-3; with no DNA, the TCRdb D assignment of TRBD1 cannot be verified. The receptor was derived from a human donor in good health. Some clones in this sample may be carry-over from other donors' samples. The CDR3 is CSVYRGGDTQYF.